The present TCR beta chain was sequenced within a study of T cell changes during pregnancy in multiple sclerosis. The CDR3 has 13 residues. Germline V CDR1 and CDR2: SGHNT, YENEEA. Germline trimming cut 3 bases from V and 7 bases from J; bases unmatched to any gene: 2. A few counts support this clone. The repertoire was sequenced with immunoSEQ multiplex PCR; TCRdb's copy has only in-frame clones and lacks some. The table includes about 68,000 clones, roughly nine tenths detected once. The TCR originated in a female donor with multiple sclerosis, enrolled in a pregnancy study. The sample was peripheral blood, taken in the third trimester of pregnancy. V and J are TRBV11-3 and TRBJ1-2, with 10 bases fitting TRBD1. The CDR3 is CASSLDRGAGYTF. In DNA, the CDR3 is TGTGCCAGCAGCTTGGACAGGGGGGCTGGCTACACCTTC.